A single sample gave rise to the 13 T cell receptor beta chains below, sequenced in a study of blood T cell repertoires in COVID-19 (dated by TCRdb to the early 2020s). Library creation used the immunoSEQ multiplex PCR assay. Entries here come from immuneACCESS through TCRdb and include only in-frame sequences with V and J called. Some clones fail to appear in such tables; in the studies checked, an unresolved V gene covers under half of the shortfall, and the cause of the remainder is unknown. The sample table contains approximately 360,000 clones; only one count was recorded for around 87% of them. 1.5% to 2% of the sample rests with the top ten. What was sequenced was PBMCs or T cells enriched from blood (not recorded which). The receptors were gathered from a man aged 40-55 years in a cohort exposed to, infected with or recovered from COVID-19 (not recorded which).

The chain links TRBV3-1 (or the pseudogene TRBV3-2) to TRBJ1-6; D not resolved. The CDR3 is 15 amino acids. From germline, CDR1 is LGHDT and CDR2 YNNKEL (reference sequence). Trimming removed 8 bases at V and 0 bases at J, with 11 bases between. The CDR3, as DNA: TGTGCCAGCGGGAGGCGGAGCTCCTATAATTCACCCCTCCACTTT. Residues: CASGRRSSYNSPLHF.

The V call is TRBV29-1, the J call TRBJ2-6, with D unresolved. The CDR3 is 15 residues long. Trimming left V 0 bases short and J 0 bases short, with 6 bases between. The germline V gene has CDR1 SQVTM and CDR2 ANQGSEA. DNA of the CDR3: TGCAGCGTTGAAGATCCGTTCTCTGGGGCCAACGTCCTGACTTTC. This gives the protein CSVEDPFSGANVLTF. The variable domain in full, completed from reference TRBV29-1 and TRBJ2-6, reads SAVISQKPSRDICQRGTSLTIQCQVDSQVTMMFWYRQQPGQSLTLIATANQGSEATYESGFVIDKFPISRPNLTFSTLTVSNMSPEDSSIYLCSVEDPFSGANVLTFGAGSRLTVL.

The rearrangement joins TRBV19 to TRBJ1-1; tentatively, D is TRBD1 (6 bases). CDR3 length: 15 amino acids. Germline-derived CDR1 and CDR2 are LNHDA and SQIVND (reference sequence). Trimming removed 5 bases from V and 0 bases from J, with 13 bases in between. The CDR3 loop is CASSRTGTMNTEAFF. In nucleotides, the CDR3 is TGTGCCAGTAGTCGAACCGGGACAATGAACACTGAAGCTTTCTTT.

The rearrangement links TRBV20-1 to TRBJ2-1, with 7 nucleotides matching TRBD2. This CDR3 contains 10 residues. V shed 6 bases, J shed 10 bases, and the junction held 3 bases outside the gene matches. The V gene's germline CDR1 is DFQATT and CDR2 SNEGSKA (reference sequence). In nucleotides, the CDR3 is TGCAGTGCAACTAGCGAGGAGCAGTTCTTC. This gives the protein CSATSEEQFF.

The J gene is TRBJ2-3, the V gene TRBV24-1; TRBD2 matches at 11 bases. This CDR3 region has 16 residues. Germline CDR1 reads KGHDR; CDR2 reads SFDVKD. V dropped 4 bases and J dropped 2; count of bases not matched to a gene: 4. In DNA, the CDR3 is TGTGCCACCAGTGAGGGACTAGCGGAACACACAGATACGCAGTATTTT. This encodes CATSEGLAEHTDTQYF.

This clone was seen a handful of times. The CDR3: CASRAGLSTDTQYF. As DNA, the CDR3 is TGTGCCAGTCGAGCGGGCCTTAGCACAGATACGCAGTATTTT. The chain is built from TRBV25-1 and TRBJ2-3, with a possible D match to TRBD2 (6 bases). CDR1 and CDR2 (germline): MGHDK, SYGVNS. This CDR3 region has 14 residues. V shed 9 bases and J shed 0 bases, with 13 bases lying between them.

In this sample, this clone turned up once. This chain connects TRBV15 to TRBJ2-7; D possibly corresponds to TRBD1 (6 bases). Trimming removed 1 base from V and 7 bases from J, with 23 bases in between. This CDR3 contains 17 residues. The V gene's germline CDR1 is LNHNV and CDR2 YYDKDF (reference sequence). The CDR3 DNA follows: TGTGCCACCAGCAGAGTGGGGGCAGAAGGAAGTTTGGGTGAGCAGTACTTC. Translating it yields CATSRVGAEGSLGEQYF.

V gene TRBV2 combines with J gene TRBJ2-3; TRBD2 matches 9 bases. The CDR3 runs to 15 residues. Germline assignment: CDR1 SNHLY and CDR2 FYNNEI. The ends lost 5 bases at V and 5 bases at J; junction bases unmatched: 8. DNA for the CDR3: TGTGCCAGCAGTTTCTTAGCGGGAGCAGGAGATACGCAGTATTTT. Translated: CASSFLAGAGDTQYF.

This sequence joins TRBV28 and TRBJ1-5, with 9 nucleotides matching TRBD1. Trimming cost V 5 bases and J 0 bases; bases outside gene matches: 2. This CDR3 is 15 amino acids long. The germline gives CDR1 MDHEN, CDR2 SYDVKM. The CDR3 DNA follows: TGTGCCAGCAGTGGACAGGGGTTTAGCAATCAGCCCCAGCATTTT. As protein: CASSGQGFSNQPQHF.

This clone has a single count. CDR3 sequence (DNA): TGTGCCAGCAGTCCTCAGACAGGTAGAACCTCCTACGAGCAGTACTTC. Translated: CASSPQTGRTSYEQYF. The J gene is TRBJ2-7, the V gene TRBV27; weak D call: TRBD1 (6 bases). Germline CDR1 and CDR2: MNHEY and SMNVEV (reference sequence). Trimming left V 5 bases short and J 0 bases short, with 17 bases between. The CDR3 is made up of 16 amino acids.

The chain recombines TRBV29-1 with TRBJ2-4, with D possibly matching TRBD1 (6 bases). The CDR3 spans 14 residues. Looked up from germline, CDR1 is SQVTM and CDR2 is ANQGSEA. Trimming removed 7 bases at V and 4 bases at J, with 17 bases between. The CDR3 spells CSAAGSGAKNIQYF. CDR3 nucleotides: TGCAGCGCGGCCGGTTCAGGGGCAAAAAACATTCAGTACTTC.

V gene TRBV14 combines with J gene TRBJ2-3, with D perhaps TRBD1 (5 bases). V was trimmed by 0 bases and J by 5 bases, leaving 9 bases between them. Germline assignment: CDR1 SGHDN and CDR2 FVKESK. The CDR3 totals 14 residues. The DNA of the CDR3 is TGTGCCAGCAGCCAAGACAGGGCCGGAGATACGCAGTATTTT. Translation: CASSQDRAGDTQYF.

CDR3 sequence reads: CAWSRPGQNYGYTF. The CDR3 DNA reads TGTGCCTGGAGCCGACCGGGACAGAACTATGGCTACACCTTC. The chain carries TRBV30 and TRBJ1-2, with 7 bases lining up with TRBD1. V was clipped by 3 bases and J by 2 bases; unmatched bases: 6. The CDR3 runs 14 residues. CDR1 is GTSNPN and CDR2 is SVGIG in the germline V gene (reference sequence).